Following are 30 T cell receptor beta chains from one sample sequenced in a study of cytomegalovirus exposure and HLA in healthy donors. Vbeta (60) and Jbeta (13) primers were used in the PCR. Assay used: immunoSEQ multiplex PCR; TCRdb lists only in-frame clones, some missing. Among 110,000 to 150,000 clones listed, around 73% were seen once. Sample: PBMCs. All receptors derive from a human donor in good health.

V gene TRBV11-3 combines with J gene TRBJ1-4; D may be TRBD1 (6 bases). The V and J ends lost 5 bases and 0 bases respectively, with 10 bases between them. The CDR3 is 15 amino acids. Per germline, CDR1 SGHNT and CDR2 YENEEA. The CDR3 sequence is CASSRQESTNEKLFF. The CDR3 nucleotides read TGTGCCAGCAGCCGACAGGAATCAACTAATGAAAAACTGTTTTTT.

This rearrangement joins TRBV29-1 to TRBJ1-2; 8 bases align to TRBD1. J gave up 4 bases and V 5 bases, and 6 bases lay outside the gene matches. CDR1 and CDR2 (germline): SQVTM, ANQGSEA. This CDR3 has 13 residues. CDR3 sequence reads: CSVFGQGFYGYTF. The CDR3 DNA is TGCAGCGTTTTTGGACAGGGTTTCTATGGCTACACCTTC.

CDR3 in amino acids: CASNSGGAGVTEAFF. CDR3 nucleotides: TGTGCCAGCAATTCTGGGGGCGCCGGGGTGACTGAAGCTTTCTTT. V usage is TRBV27 and J usage is TRBJ1-1; D may be TRBD1 (6 bases). Between the trimmed V and J ends, which lost 7 bases and 5 bases, there was a span of 20 bases. Germline loops: CDR1 MNHEY, CDR2 SMNVEV (reference sequence). CDR3 length: 15 amino acids.

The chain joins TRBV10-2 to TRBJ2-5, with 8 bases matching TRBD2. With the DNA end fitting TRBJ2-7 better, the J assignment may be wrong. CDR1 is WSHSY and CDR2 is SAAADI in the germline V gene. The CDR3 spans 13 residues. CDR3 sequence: CASTGGLSYEQYF. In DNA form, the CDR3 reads TGCGCCAGCACGGGGGGGCTTTCCTACGAGCAGTACTTC.

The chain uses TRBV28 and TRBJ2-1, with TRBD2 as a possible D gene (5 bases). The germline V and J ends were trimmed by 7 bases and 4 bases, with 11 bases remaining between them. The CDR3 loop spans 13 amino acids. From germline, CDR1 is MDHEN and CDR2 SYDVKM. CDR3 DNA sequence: TGTGCCAGCAACCGGACTCCTTACAATGAGCAGTTCTTC. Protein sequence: CASNRTPYNEQFF. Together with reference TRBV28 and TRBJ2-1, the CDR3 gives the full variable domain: DVKVTQSSRYLVKRTGEKVFLECVQDMDHENMFWYRQDPGLGLRLIYFSYDVKMKEKGDIPEGYSVSREKKERFSLILESASTNQTSMYLCASNRTPYNEQFFGPGTRLTVL.

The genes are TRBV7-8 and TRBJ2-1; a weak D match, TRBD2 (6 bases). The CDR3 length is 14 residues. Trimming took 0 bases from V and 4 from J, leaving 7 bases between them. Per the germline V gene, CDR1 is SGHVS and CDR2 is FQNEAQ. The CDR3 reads CASSLAGRYNEQFF. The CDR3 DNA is TGTGCCAGCAGCTTAGCAGGGAGGTACAATGAGCAGTTCTTC.

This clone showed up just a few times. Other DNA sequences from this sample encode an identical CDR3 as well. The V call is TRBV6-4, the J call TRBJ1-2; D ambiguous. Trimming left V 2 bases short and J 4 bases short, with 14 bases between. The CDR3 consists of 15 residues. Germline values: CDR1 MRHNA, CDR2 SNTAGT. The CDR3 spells CASSDTPQALYGYTF. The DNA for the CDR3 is TGTGCCAGCAGTGACACCCCTCAGGCACTCTATGGCTACACCTTC.

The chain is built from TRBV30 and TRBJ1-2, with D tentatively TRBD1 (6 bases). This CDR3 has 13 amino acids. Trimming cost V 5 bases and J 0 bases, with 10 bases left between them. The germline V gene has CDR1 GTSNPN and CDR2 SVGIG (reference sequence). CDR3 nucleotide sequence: TGTGCCTGGGGGGGCAGATCTAACTATGGCTACACCTTC. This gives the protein CAWGGRSNYGYTF. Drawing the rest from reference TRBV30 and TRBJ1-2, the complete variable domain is SQTIHQWPATLVQPVGSPLSLECTVEGTSNPNLYWYRQAAGRGLQLLFYSVGIGQISSEVPQNLSASRPQDRQFILSSKKLLLSDSGFYLCAWGGRSNYGYTFGSGTRLTVV.

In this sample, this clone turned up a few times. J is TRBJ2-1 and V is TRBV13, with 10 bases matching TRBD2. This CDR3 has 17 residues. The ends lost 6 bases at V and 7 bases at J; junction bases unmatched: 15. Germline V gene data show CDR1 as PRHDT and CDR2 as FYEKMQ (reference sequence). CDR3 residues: CASSTLIIGLAENEQFF. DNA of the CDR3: TGTGCCAGCAGTACACTCATTATAGGACTAGCGGAAAATGAGCAGTTCTTC.

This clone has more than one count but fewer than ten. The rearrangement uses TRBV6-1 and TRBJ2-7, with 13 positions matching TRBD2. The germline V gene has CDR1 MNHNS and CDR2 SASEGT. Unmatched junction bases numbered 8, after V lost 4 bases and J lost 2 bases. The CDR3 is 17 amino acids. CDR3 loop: CASSGGLAGTRAYEQYF. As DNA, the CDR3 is TGTGCCAGCAGTGGGGGACTAGCGGGAACAAGAGCCTACGAGCAGTACTTC.

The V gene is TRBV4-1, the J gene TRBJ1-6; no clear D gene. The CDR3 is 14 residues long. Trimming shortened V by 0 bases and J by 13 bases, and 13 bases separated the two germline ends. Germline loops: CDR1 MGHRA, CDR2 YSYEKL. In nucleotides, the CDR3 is TGCGCCAGCAGCCAAGAGAGGCGGGTTCTTCCCCTCCACTTT. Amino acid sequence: CASSQERRVLPLHF.

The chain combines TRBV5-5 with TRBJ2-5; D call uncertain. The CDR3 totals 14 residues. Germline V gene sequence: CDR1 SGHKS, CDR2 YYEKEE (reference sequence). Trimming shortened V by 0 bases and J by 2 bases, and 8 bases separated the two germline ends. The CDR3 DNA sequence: TGTGCCAGCAGCTTGGGGGCAAGACAAGAGACCCAGTACTTC. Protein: CASSLGARQETQYF.

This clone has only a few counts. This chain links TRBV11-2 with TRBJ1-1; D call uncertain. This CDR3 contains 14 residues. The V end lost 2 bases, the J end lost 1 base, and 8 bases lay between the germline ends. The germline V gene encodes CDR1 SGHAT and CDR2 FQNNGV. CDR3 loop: CASSLTPGNTEAFF. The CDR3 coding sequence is TGTGCCAGCAGCTTAACTCCGGGGAACACTGAAGCTTTCTTT.

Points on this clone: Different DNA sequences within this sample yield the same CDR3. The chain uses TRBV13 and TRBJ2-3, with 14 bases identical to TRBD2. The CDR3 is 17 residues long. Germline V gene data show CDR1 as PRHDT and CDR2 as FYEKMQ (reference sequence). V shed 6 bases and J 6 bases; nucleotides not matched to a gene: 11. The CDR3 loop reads CASSSTTSGRATDTQYF. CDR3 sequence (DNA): TGTGCCAGCAGTTCAACGACTAGCGGGAGGGCGACGGATACGCAGTATTTT. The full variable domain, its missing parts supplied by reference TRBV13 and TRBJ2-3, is AAGVIQSPRHLIKEKRETATLKCYPIPRHDTVYWYQQGPGQDPQFLISFYEKMQSDKGSIPDRFSAQQFSDYHSELNMSSLELGDSALYFCASSSTTSGRATDTQYFGPGTRLTVL.

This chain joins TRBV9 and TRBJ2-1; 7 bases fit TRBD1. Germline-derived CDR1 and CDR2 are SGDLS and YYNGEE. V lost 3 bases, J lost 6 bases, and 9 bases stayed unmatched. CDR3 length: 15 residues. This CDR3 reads CASSATGIFSNEQFF. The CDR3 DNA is TGTGCCAGCAGCGCGACAGGGATATTCAGCAATGAGCAGTTCTTC.

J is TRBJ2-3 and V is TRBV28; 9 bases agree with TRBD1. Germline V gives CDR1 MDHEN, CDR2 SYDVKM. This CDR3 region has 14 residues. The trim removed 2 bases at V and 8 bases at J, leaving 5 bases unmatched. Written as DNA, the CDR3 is TGTGCCAGCAGTTTAATACAGGGGGCGTTTACGCAGTATTTT. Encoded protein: CASSLIQGAFTQYF.

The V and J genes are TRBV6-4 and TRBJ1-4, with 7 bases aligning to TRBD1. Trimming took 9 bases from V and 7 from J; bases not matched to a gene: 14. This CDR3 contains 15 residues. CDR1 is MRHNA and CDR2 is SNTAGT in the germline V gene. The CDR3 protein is CARPSSRGNGEKLFF. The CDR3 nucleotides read TGTGCCAGACCCTCCTCCAGGGGGAATGGTGAAAAACTGTTTTTT.

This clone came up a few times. CDR3 sequence: CASSTHSGKETQYF. CDR3 bases: TGCGCCAGCAGCACACACAGTGGAAAAGAGACCCAGTACTTC. The chain uses TRBV4-1 and TRBJ2-5; D ambiguous. Between the trimmed V and J ends, which lost 5 bases and 3 bases, there was a span of 13 bases. Germline V gene lookup returns CDR1 MGHRA and CDR2 YSYEKL. This CDR3 region has 14 residues.

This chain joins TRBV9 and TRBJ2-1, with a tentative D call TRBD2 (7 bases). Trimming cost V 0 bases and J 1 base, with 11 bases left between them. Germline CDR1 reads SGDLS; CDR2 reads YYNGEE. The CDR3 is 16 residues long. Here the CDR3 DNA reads TGTGCCAGCAGCGTAGAAGGGGGGGGTTCCTACAATGAGCAGTTCTTC. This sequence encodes CASSVEGGGSYNEQFF.

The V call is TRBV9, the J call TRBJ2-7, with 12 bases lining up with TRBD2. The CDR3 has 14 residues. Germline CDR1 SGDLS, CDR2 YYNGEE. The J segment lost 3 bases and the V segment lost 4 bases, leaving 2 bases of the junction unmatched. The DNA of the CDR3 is TGTGCCAGCAGCACGACTAGCGGGGGCTACGAGCAGTACTTC. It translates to CASSTTSGGYEQYF. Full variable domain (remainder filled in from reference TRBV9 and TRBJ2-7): DSGVTQTPKHLITATGQRVTLRCSPRSGDLSVYWYQQSLDQGLQFLIQYYNGEERAKGNILERFSAQQFPDLHSELNLSSLELGDSALYFCASSTTSGGYEQYFGPGTRLTVT.

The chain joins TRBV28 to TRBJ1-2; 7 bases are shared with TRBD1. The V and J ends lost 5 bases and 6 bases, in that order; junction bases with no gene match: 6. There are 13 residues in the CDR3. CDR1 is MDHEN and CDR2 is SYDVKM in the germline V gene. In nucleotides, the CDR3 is TGTGCCAGCAGTCTCCGAACAGGGGATGGCTACACCTTC. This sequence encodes CASSLRTGDGYTF.

CDR3 protein: CASSSSGASNTGELFF. CDR3 DNA: TGCGCCAGCAGTTCGAGCGGGGCCTCGAACACCGGGGAGCTGTTTTTT. The chain is built from TRBV5-1 and TRBJ2-2; 7 bases line up with TRBD2. CDR3 length equals 16 residues. With V trimmed by 5 bases and J by 0 bases, 7 bases remained unmatched. CDR1 is SGHRS, CDR2 YFSETQ, per germline.

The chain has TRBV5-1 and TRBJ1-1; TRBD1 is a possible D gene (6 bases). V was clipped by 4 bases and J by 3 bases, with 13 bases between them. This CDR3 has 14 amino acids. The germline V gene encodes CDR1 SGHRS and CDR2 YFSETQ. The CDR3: CASSIRDTHTEAFF. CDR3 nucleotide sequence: TGCGCCAGCAGCATCCGGGACACACACACTGAAGCTTTCTTT. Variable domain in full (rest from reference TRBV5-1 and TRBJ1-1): KAGVTQTPRYLIKTRGQQVTLSCSPISGHRSVSWYQQTPGQGLQFLFEYFSETQRNKGNFPGRFSGRQFSNSRSEMNVSTLELGDSALYLCASSIRDTHTEAFFGQGTRLTVV.

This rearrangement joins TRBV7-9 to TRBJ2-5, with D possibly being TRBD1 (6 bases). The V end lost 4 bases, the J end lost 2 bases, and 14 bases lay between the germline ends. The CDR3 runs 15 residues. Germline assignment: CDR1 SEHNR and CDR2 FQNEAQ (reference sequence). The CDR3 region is CASSSQGKFQETQYF. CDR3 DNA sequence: TGTGCCAGCAGCTCACAGGGTAAATTTCAAGAGACCCAGTACTTC.

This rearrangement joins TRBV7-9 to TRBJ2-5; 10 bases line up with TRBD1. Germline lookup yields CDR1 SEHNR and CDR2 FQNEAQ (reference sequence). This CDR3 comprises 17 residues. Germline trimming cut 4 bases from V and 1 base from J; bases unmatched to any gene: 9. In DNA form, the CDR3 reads TGTGCCAGCAGCTCCTCGGACAGGGGGGTCATCCAAGAGACCCAGTACTTC. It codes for CASSSSDRGVIQETQYF.

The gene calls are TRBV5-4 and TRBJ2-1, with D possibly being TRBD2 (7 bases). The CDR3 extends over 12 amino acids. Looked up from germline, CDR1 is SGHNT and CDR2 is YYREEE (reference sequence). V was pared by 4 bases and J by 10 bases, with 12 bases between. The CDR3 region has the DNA TGTGCCAGCAGCGGGGGGGGCCCCGAGCAGTTCTTC. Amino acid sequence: CASSGGGPEQFF. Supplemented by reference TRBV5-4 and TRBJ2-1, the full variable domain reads ETGVTQSPTHLIKTRGQQVTLRCSSQSGHNTVSWYQQALGQGPQFIFQYYREEENGRGNFPPRFSGLQFPNYSSELNVNALELDDSALYLCASSGGGPEQFFGPGTRLTVL.

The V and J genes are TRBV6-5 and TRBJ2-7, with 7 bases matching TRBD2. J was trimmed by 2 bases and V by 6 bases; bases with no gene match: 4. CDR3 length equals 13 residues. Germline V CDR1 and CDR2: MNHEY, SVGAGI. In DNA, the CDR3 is TGTGCCAGCAGACCCGGACTAGCCTACGAGCAGTACTTC. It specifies CASRPGLAYEQYF.

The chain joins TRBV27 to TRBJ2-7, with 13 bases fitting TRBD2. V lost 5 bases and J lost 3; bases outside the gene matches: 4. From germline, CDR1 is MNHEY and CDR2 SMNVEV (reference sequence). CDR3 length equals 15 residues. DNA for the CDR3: TGTGCCAGCAGTATAGGGACTAGCGGGATCTACGAGCAGTACTTC. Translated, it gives CASSIGTSGIYEQYF.

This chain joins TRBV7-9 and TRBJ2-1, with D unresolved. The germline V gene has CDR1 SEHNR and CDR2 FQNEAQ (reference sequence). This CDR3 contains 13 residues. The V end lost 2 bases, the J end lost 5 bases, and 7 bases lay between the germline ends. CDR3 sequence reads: CASSLSGHNEQFF. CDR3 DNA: TGTGCCAGCAGCTTATCGGGTCACAATGAGCAGTTCTTC. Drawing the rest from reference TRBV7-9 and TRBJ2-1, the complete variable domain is DTGVSQNPRHKITKRGQNVTFRCDPISEHNRLYWYRQTLGQGPEFLTYFQNEAQLEKSRLLSDRFSAERPKGSFSTLEIQRTEQGDSAMYLCASSLSGHNEQFFGPGTRLTVL.

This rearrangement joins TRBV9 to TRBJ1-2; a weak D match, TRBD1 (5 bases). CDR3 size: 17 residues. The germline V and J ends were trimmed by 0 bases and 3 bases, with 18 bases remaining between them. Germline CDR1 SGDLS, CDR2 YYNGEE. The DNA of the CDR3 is TGTGCCAGCAGCGTAGGCCCCCTCGGGGGGGGTGACTATGGCTACACCTTC. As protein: CASSVGPLGGGDYGYTF.